The 13 T cell receptor beta chains below all came from one sample that was sequenced in a study of T cell responses to AZD1222 COVID-19 vaccine. Clones were sequenced by immunoSEQ multiplex PCR, and TCRdb holds only the in-frame ones, with some missing. The data show some 96,000 clones, 88% seen once. The input for sequencing was peripheral blood, taken 28 days after the second AZD1222 dose. Every receptor here comes from an adult who received the AZD1222 COVID-19 vaccine.

The rearrangement uses TRBV5-1 and TRBJ2-5; unclear D gene. CDR1 is SGHRS and CDR2 is YFSETQ in the germline V gene. This CDR3 contains 12 residues. Deletions cut 1 base from V and 5 bases from J, with 6 bases between. Here the CDR3 DNA reads TGCGCCAGCAGCTTGAATGAGGAGACCCAGTACTTC. Its translation: CASSLNEETQYF. The full variable domain, with the rest looked up from reference TRBV5-1 and TRBJ2-5, is KAGVTQTPRYLIKTRGQQVTLSCSPISGHRSVSWYQQTPGQGLQFLFEYFSETQRNKGNFPGRFSGRQFSNSRSEMNVSTLELGDSALYLCASSLNEETQYFGPGTRLLVL.

The J gene is TRBJ1-1, the V gene TRBV19; 9 bases are a match to TRBD1. The germline gives CDR1 LNHDA, CDR2 SQIVND (reference sequence). With 10 bases clipped from V and 7 bases from J, the junction kept 10 bases outside the gene matches. The CDR3 length is 13 residues. Here the CDR3 reads CATDTGGWGEAFF. The CDR3 DNA reads TGTGCCACCGATACAGGGGGCTGGGGTGAAGCTTTCTTT.

This clone was seen only a few times. CDR3 DNA: TGTGCCAGCACGGGGAACTATGGCTACACCTTC. Its protein is CASTGNYGYTF. This sequence joins TRBV3-1 (or the pseudogene TRBV3-2) and TRBJ1-2, with no clear D. The CDR3 contains 11 residues. Germline CDR1 is LGHDT and CDR2 is YNNKEL (reference sequence). Trimming removed 7 bases at V and 2 bases at J, with 5 bases between.

This chain joins TRBV28 and TRBJ2-7; 9 bases line up with TRBD2. This CDR3 is built from 14 residues. J gave up 3 bases and V 5 bases, and 5 bases lay outside the gene matches. Germline-derived CDR1 and CDR2 are MDHEN and SYDVKM. The CDR3 nucleotides read TGTGCCAGCAGTCCCGGGACTAGCATCTACGAGCAGTACTTC. Translating it yields CASSPGTSIYEQYF.

J is TRBJ1-1 and V is TRBV28, with a tentative D call TRBD1 (5 bases). This CDR3 comprises 15 residues. The V and J ends lost 5 bases and 0 bases respectively, with 13 bases between them. CDR1 MDHEN and CDR2 SYDVKM come from the germline V gene. The CDR3 nucleotides are TGTGCCAGCAGTCCATGGGGGGGGGTGAACACTGAAGCTTTCTTT. The encoded protein is CASSPWGGVNTEAFF.

This chain connects TRBV6-4 to TRBJ2-7; TRBD2 aligns across 10 bases. Germline CDR1 and CDR2: MRHNA and SNTAGT. The trim removed 6 bases at V and 3 bases at J, leaving 8 bases unmatched. This CDR3 comprises 15 residues. The CDR3 spells CASSALAGEVYEQYF. The DNA for the CDR3 is TGTGCCAGCAGCGCTCTAGCGGGAGAGGTCTACGAGCAGTACTTC.

The chain uses TRBV28 and TRBJ2-7; 12 nucleotides agree with TRBD2. The CDR3 consists of 15 residues. From germline, CDR1 is MDHEN and CDR2 SYDVKM. Losses at the gene ends were 5 bases for V and 2 bases for J; bases not matched to a gene: 4. The CDR3 spells CASSPRLAGAYEQYF. CDR3 in DNA: TGTGCCAGCAGTCCCAGACTAGCGGGAGCCTACGAGCAGTACTTC.

This chain links TRBV5-8 with TRBJ2-7, with TRBD1 as a possible D gene (6 bases). CDR1 is SGHTS and CDR2 is YDEGEE in the germline V gene. V was cut by 3 bases and J by 4 bases, with 11 bases left in between. This CDR3 has 13 amino acids. CDR3 coding DNA: TGTGCCAGCAGCTGGGATACAGGGTACGAGCAGTACTTC. The encoded protein is CASSWDTGYEQYF.

The chain uses TRBV7-9 and TRBJ2-5; TRBD2 matches 7 bases. CDR3 size: 17 residues. The germline CDR1 and CDR2 sequences are SEHNR and FQNEAQ (reference sequence). V was clipped by 5 bases and J by 0 bases; unmatched bases: 12. The CDR3, as DNA: TGTGCCAGCAGCGCCGTGGGCAGCGGGGCTAACCAAGAGACCCAGTACTTC. Translating it yields CASSAVGSGANQETQYF.

The chain employs TRBV2 and TRBJ1-1, with D perhaps matching TRBD1 (5 bases). This CDR3 spans 11 amino acids. V shed 4 bases and J shed 8 bases, with 8 bases lying between them. Germline values: CDR1 SNHLY, CDR2 FYNNEI. The CDR3 bases are TGTGCCAGCAGTGCAGGGTCAGAAGCTTTCTTT. Translated, it gives CASSAGSEAFF.

The chain links TRBV6-4 to TRBJ1-5; TRBD1 is a possible D gene (5 bases). The CDR3 has 14 residues. Germline loops: CDR1 MRHNA, CDR2 SNTAGT. The V end lost 5 bases, the J end lost 0 bases, and 8 bases lay between the germline ends. CDR3: CASSRDSSNQPQHF. The CDR3, as DNA: TGTGCCAGCAGTAGAGACAGTAGCAATCAGCCCCAGCATTTT.

The V call is TRBV5-1, the J call TRBJ1-2, with 7 bases lining up with TRBD1. This CDR3 spans 15 amino acids. J gave up 3 bases and V 4 bases, and 9 bases lay outside the gene matches. The germline gives CDR1 SGHRS, CDR2 YFSETQ. CDR3 sequence reads: CASSPLQGSDYGYTF. The DNA of the CDR3 is TGCGCCAGCAGCCCGTTACAGGGGAGTGACTATGGCTACACCTTC.

CDR3 loop: CASSLRQGGNEQFF. CDR3 nucleotides: TGCGCCAGCAGCTTACGGCAGGGCGGAAATGAGCAGTTCTTC. The chain recombines TRBV5-1 with TRBJ2-1; D is perhaps TRBD1 (5 bases). Germline CDR1 SGHRS, CDR2 YFSETQ. This CDR3 spans 14 amino acids. Trimming cost V 2 bases and J 7 bases, with 13 bases left between them.